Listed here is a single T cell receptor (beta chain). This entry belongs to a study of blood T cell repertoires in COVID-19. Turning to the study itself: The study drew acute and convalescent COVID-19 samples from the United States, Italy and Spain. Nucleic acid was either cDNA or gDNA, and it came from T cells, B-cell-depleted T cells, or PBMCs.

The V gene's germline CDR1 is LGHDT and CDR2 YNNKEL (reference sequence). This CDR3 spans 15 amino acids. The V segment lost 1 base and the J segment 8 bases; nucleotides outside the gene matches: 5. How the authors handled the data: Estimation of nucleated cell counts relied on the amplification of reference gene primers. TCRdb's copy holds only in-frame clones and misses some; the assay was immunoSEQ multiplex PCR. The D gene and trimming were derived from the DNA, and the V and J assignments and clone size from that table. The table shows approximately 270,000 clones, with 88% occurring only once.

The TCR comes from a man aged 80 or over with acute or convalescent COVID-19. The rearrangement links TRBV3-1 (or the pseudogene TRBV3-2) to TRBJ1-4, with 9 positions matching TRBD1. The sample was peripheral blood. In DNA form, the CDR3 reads TGTGCCAGCAGCCAAGGGACAGGGGTGTTGGAAAAACTGTTTTTT. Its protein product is CASSQGTGVLEKLFF.